This T cell receptor beta chain was captured by sequencing in a study of PD-1 blockade in classical Hodgkin lymphoma. Comment on this clone: Antigen: not known.

The method was immunoSEQ multiplex PCR; TCRdb's version includes in-frame clones alone and lacks a portion of them. The sample lists about 94,000 clones; 89% were seen once. Study-level findings and limits: Patients starting nivolumab under 1 year after ASCT were excluded. CD4+ TCR diversity, unlike CD8+, climbed significantly by C4D1. Complete responders showed a baseline diversity that resembled the diversity of newly diagnosed patients. Baseline TCR diversity was reportedly lower in newly diagnosed patients than in healthy donors. It was reported as lower still in relapsed/refractory patients.

Every patient was affected by relapse after autologous stem cell transplantation, while exposure to brentuximab vedotin was not uniform. This CDR3 is built from 13 residues. CDR1 and CDR2 from the germline V gene are MNHNS and SASEGT. The V end lost 0 bases, the J end lost 11 bases, and 11 bases lay between the germline ends. V usage is TRBV6-1 and J usage is TRBJ1-5; weak D call: TRBD1 (5 bases). The specimen was peripheral blood mononuclear cells (PBMCs), collected before the second cycle of nivolumab. The sequence derives from a human donor with classical Hodgkin lymphoma. The CDR3 here is CASSEAWDGAQHF. The DNA for the CDR3 is TGTGCCAGCAGTGAAGCGTGGGACGGGGCCCAGCATTTT.